This TCR beta chain is from a study of CD8+CD57+ T cells in acquired aplastic anemia. Genomic DNA, the template, was used for profiling of the TCR beta VDJ and CDR3. TCRdb used MiXCR to reprocess the reads, holding one entry per CDR3 protein. The data show roughly 250,000 distinct CDR3 sequences, 70% to 85% seen once. CD8+CD57+ cell expansion had been shown by flow cytometry in patients chosen for sequencing. This clonotype has only one observation. The junction departs from the called germline gene at one end, perhaps through a read error. The sequencing input was sorted CD4+, CD8+, or CD8+CD57+ T cells (not recorded which) from PBMCs. This receptor was taken from a human donor with aplastic anemia.

The CDR3 nucleotides are TGCGCCAGCCTTGACGGGGCCCGTTCCTACAATGAGCAGTTCTTC. The encoded protein is CASLDGARSYNEQFF. The V gene is TRBV7-8, the J gene TRBJ2-1; possibly TRBD1 or TRBD2 for D (5 bases each). CDR3 size: 15 residues. Germline V CDR1 and CDR2: SGHVS, FQNEAQ.